The subject of this entry is one TCR beta chain. Antigen specificity is unknown. This sample stems from a study of T cell responses to AZD1222 COVID-19 vaccine. Study findings and constraints: Donors were chiefly white British, with a greater number of females, and clonal diversity was perhaps underestimated.

TCRdb's table, derived via immunoSEQ multiplex PCR, lists solely in-frame clones and lacks some. Here the sample spans tens of thousands of clones, about three quarters being singletons. The source was peripheral blood, collected on day 0 of AZD1222 vaccination. The TCR sequence derives from an adult in good health.

CDR3 in amino acids: CASSLGTGRGSAEAFF. The CDR3 DNA sequence: TGTGCCAGCAGCCTCGGGACAGGGCGTGGATCGGCTGAAGCTTTCTTT. The chain joins TRBV11-3 to TRBJ1-1; TRBD1 aligns across 9 bases. After removal of 5 bases from V and 6 bases from J, the junction contained 13 bases not matched to a gene. Per the germline V gene, CDR1 is SGHNT and CDR2 is YENEEA. CDR3 size: 16 residues.